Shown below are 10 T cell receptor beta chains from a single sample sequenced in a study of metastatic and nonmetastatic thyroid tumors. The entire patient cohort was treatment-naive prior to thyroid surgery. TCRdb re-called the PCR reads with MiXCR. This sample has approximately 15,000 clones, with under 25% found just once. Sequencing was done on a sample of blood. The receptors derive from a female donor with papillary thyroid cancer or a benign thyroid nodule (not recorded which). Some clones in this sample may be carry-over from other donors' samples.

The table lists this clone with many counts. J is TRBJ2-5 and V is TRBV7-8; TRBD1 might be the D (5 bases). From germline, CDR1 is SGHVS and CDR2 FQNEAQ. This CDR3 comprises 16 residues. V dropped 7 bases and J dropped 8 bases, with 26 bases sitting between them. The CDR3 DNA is TGTGCCAGCAAGCATAGTCAGGGTGTGCCCGGAATCACCCAGTACTTC. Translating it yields CASKHSQGVPGITQYF.

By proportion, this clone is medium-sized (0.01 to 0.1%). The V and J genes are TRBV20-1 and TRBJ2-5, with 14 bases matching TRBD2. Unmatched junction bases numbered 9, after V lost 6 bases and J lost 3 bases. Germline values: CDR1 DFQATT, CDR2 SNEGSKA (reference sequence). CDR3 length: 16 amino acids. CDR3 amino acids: CSANPGLAGVEETQYF. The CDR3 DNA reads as TGCAGTGCGAACCCGGGACTAGCGGGAGTCGAAGAGACCCAGTACTTC.

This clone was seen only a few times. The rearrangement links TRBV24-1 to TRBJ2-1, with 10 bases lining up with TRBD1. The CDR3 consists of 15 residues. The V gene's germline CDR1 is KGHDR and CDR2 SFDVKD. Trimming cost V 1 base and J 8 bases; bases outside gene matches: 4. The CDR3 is CATSDFGQGDDEQFF. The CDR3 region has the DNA TGTGCCACCAGTGATTTCGGACAGGGGGATGATGAGCAGTTCTTC.

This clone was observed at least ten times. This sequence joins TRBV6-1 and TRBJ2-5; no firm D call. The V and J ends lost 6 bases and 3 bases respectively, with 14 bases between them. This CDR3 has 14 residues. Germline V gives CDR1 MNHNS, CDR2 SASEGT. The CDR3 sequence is CASRLAGLKETQYF. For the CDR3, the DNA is TGTGCCAGCAGACTGGCAGGCCTAAAAGAGACCCAGTACTTC.

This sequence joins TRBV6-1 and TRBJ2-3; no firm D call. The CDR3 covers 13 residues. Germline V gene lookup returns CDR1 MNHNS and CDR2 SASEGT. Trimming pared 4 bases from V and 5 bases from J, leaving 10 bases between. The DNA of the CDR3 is TGTGCCAGCAGTGCCATGGTAGGAGATACGCAGTATTTT. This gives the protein CASSAMVGDTQYF.

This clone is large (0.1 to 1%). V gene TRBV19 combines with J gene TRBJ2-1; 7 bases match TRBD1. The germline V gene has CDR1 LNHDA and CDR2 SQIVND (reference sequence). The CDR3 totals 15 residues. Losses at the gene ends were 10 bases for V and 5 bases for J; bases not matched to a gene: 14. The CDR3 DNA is TGTGCCACTCGACAGGGTATCTTGAGTCACAATGAGCAGTTCTTC. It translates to CATRQGILSHNEQFF.

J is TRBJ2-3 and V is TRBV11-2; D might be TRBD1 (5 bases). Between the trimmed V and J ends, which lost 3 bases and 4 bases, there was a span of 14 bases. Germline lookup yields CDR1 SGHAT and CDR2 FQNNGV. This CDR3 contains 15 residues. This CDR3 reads CASSFRGREADTQYF. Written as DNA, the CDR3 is TGTGCCAGCAGCTTTAGGGGTCGCGAAGCAGATACGCAGTATTTT.

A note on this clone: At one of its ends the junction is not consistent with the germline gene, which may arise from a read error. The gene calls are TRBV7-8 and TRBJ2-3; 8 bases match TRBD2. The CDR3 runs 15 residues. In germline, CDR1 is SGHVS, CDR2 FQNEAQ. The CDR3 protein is CASGLALAGKDTQYF. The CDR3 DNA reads TGTGCCAGCGGCTTAGCTCTAGCGGGCAAAGATACGCAGTATTTT.

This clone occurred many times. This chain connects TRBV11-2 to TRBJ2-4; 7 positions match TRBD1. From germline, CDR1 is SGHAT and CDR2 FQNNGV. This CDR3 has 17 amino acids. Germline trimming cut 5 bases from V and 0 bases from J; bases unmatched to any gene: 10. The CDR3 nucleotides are TGTGCCAGCAGCCGGGGCAGGGGGTGGGTAGCCAAAAACATTCAGTACTTC. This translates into CASSRGRGWVAKNIQYF.

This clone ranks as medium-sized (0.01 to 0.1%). The CDR3 sequence: CASSFTGADRGEQFF. CDR3 bases: TGTGCCAGCAGTTTCACAGGGGCCGATCGTGGTGAGCAGTTCTTC. V gene TRBV6-1 combines with J gene TRBJ2-1; 7 bases match TRBD1. V shed 5 bases and J 9 bases; nucleotides not matched to a gene: 13. Germline lookup yields CDR1 MNHNS and CDR2 SASEGT. The CDR3 extends over 15 amino acids.